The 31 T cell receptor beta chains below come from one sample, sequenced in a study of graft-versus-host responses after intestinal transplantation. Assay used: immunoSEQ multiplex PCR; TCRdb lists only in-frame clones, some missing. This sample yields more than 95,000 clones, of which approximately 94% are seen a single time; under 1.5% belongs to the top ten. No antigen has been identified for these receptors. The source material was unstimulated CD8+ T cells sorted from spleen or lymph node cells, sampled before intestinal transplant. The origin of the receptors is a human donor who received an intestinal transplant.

The CDR3 spells CASSLGGEDYEQYF. The CDR3 bases are TGTGCCAGCAGCTTAGGTGGAGAGGACTACGAGCAGTACTTC. This sequence joins TRBV7-6 and TRBJ2-5; D gene ambiguous. The J call is uncertain, as TRBJ2-7 better fits the DNA end. There are 14 residues in the CDR3. CDR1 is SGHVS and CDR2 is FNYEAQ in the germline V gene.

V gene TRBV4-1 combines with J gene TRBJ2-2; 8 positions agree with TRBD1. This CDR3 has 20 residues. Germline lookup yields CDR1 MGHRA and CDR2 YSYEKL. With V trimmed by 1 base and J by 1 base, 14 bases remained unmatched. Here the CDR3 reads CASSQGPGTGSRRNTGELFF. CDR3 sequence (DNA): TGCGCCAGCAGCCAAGGACCCGGGACAGGTAGCCGTCGGAACACCGGGGAGCTGTTTTTT.

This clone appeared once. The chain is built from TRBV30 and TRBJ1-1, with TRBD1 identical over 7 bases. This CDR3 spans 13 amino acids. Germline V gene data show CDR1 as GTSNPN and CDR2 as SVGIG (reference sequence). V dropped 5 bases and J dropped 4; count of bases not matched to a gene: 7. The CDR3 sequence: CAWGAGTATEAFF. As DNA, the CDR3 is TGTGCCTGGGGGGCCGGGACAGCCACTGAAGCTTTCTTT.

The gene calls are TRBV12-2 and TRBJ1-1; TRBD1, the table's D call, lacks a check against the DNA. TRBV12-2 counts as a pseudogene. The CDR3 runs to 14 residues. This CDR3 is CASLAGGRVTEAFF. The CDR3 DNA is TGTGCAAGTCTAGCAGGGGGGCGGGTCACTGAAGCTTTCTTT.

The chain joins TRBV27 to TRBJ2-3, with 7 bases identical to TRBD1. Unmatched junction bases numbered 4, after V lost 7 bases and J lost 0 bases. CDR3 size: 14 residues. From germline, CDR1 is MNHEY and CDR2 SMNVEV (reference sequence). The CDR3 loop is CASTGQLSTDTQYF. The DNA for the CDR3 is TGTGCCAGCACGGGACAGCTTAGCACAGATACGCAGTATTTT.

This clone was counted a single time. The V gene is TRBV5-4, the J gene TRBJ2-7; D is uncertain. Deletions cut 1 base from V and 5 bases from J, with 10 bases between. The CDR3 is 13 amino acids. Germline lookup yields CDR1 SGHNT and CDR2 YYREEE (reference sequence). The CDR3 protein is CASSLKYQNEQYF. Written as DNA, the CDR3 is TGTGCCAGCAGCTTGAAGTATCAAAACGAGCAGTACTTC.

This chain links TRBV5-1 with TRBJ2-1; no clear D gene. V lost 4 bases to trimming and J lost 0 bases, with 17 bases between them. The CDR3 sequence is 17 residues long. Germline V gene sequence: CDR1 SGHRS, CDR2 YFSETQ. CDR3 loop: CASSPGGLQSSYNEQFF. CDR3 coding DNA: TGCGCCAGCAGCCCCGGTGGGCTGCAGAGCTCCTACAATGAGCAGTTCTTC.

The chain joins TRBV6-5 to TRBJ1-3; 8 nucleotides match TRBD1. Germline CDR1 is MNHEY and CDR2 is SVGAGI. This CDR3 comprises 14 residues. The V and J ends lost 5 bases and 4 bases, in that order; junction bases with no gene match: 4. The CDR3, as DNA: TGTGCCAGCAGTCAGGGGGCAGGAGGAAACACCATATATTTT. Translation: CASSQGAGGNTIYF.

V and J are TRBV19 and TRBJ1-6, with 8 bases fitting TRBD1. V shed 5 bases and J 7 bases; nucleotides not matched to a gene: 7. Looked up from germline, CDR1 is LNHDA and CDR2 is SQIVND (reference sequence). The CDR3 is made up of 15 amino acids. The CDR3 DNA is TGTGCCAGTAGTTCCTGGACAGGGAAGAATTCACCCCTCCACTTT. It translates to CASSSWTGKNSPLHF.

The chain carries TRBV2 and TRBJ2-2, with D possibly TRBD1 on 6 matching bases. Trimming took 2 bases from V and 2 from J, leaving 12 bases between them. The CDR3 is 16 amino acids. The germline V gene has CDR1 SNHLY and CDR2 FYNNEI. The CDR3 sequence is CASSETWTVNTGELFF. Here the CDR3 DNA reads TGTGCCAGCAGTGAAACTTGGACAGTTAACACCGGGGAGCTGTTTTTT.

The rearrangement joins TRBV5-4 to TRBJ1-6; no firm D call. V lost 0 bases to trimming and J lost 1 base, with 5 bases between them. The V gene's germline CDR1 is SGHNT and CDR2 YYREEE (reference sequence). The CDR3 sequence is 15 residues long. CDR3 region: CASSLEGSYNSPLHF. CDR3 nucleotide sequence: TGTGCCAGCAGCTTGGAGGGATCCTATAATTCACCCCTCCACTTT.

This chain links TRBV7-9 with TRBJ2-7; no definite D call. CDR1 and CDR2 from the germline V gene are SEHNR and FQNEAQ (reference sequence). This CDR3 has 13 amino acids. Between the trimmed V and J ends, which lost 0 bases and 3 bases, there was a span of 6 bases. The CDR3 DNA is TGTGCCAGCAGCTTAGCGCCCAACTACGAGCAGTACTTC. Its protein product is CASSLAPNYEQYF.

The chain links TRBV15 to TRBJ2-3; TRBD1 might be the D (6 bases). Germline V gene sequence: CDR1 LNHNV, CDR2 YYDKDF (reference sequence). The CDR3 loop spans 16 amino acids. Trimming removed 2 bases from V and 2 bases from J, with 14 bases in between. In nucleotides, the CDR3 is TGTGCCACCAGCAGAACTGAGGGGGACGACACAGATACGCAGTATTTT. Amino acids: CATSRTEGDDTDTQYF. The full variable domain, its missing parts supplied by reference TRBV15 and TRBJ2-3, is DAMVIQNPRYQVTQFGKPVTLSCSQTLNHNVMYWYQQKSSQAPKLLFHYYDKDFNNEADTPDNFQSRRPNTSFCFLDIRSPGLGDTAMYLCATSRTEGDDTDTQYFGPGTRLTVL.

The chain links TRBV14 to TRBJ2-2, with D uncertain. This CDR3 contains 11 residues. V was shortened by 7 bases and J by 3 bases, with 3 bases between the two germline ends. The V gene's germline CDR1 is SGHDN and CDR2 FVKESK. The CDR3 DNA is TGTGCCAGCAAAGACACCGGGGAGCTGTTTTTT. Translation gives CASKDTGELFF.

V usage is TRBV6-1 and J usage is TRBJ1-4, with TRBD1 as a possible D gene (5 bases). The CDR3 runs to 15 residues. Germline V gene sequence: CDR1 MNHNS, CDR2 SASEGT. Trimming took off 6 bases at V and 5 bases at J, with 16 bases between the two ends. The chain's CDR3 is CASSPGWGVNEKLFF. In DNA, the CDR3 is TGTGCCAGCAGCCCCGGATGGGGCGTGAATGAAAAACTGTTTTTT.

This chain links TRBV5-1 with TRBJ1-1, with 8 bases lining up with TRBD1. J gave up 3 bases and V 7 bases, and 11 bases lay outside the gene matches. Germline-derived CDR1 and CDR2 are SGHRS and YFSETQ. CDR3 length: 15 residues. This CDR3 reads CASREENRGYTEAFF. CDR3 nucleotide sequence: TGCGCCAGCCGGGAAGAAAACAGGGGGTACACTGAAGCTTTCTTT.

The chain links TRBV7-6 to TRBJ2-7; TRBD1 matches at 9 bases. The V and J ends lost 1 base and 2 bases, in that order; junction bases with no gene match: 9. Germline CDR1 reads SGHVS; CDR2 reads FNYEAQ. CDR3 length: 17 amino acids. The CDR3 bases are TGTGCCAGCAGCTTAGGCCACGGGACAGGGAGTACCTACGAGCAGTACTTC. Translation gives CASSLGHGTGSTYEQYF.

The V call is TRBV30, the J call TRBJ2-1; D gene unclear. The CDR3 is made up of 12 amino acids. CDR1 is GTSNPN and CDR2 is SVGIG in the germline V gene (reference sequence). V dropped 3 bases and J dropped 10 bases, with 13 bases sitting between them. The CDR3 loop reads CAWRGVFGEQFF. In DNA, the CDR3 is TGTGCCTGGAGAGGAGTCTTCGGGGAGCAGTTCTTC.

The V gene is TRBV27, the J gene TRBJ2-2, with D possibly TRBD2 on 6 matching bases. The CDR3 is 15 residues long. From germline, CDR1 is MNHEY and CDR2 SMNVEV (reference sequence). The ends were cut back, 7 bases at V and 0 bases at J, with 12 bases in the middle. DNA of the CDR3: TGTGCCAGCACCCCCGGGACTTCGAACACCGGGGAGCTGTTTTTT. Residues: CASTPGTSNTGELFF.

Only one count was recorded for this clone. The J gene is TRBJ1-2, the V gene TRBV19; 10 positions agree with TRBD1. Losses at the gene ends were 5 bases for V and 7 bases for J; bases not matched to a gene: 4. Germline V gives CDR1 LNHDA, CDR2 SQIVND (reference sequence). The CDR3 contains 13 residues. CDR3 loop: CASSHGDRGGYTF. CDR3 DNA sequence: TGTGCCAGTAGTCACGGGGACAGGGGTGGCTACACCTTC.

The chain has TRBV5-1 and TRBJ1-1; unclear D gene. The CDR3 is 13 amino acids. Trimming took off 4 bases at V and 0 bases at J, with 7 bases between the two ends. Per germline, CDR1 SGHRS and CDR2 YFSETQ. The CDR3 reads CASSRVMNTEAFF. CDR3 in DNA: TGCGCCAGCAGCCGGGTCATGAACACTGAAGCTTTCTTT.

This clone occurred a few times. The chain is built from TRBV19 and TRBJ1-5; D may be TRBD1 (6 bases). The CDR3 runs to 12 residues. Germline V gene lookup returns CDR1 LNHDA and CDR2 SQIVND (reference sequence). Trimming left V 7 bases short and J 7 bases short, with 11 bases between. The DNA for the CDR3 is TGTGCCAGTAAGATCGGGGGCCAGCCCCAGCATTTT. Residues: CASKIGGQPQHF.

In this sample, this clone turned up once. The DNA for the CDR3 is TGTGCCAGCTGCGGCGCTCCAGGGAGCTATGGCTACACCTTC. This sequence encodes CASCGAPGSYGYTF. The chain employs TRBV6-1 and TRBJ1-2; possible D gene TRBD1, 5 bases. The germline V gene has CDR1 MNHNS and CDR2 SASEGT. This CDR3 comprises 14 residues. Trimming stripped 8 bases from V and 4 bases from J, with 17 bases between.

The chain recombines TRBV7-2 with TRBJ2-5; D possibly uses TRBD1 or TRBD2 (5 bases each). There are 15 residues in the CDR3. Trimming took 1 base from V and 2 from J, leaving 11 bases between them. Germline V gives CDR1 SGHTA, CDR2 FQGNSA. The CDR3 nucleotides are TGTGCCAGCAGCTTAGTGGGGGAGCCACAAGAGACCCAGTACTTC. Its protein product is CASSLVGEPQETQYF.

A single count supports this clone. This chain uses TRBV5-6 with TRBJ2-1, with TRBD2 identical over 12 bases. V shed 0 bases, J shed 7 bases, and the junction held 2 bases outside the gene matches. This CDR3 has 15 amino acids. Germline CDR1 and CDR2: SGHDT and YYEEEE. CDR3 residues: CASSLGLAGENEQFF. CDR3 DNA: TGTGCCAGCAGCTTGGGACTAGCGGGGGAAAATGAGCAGTTCTTC. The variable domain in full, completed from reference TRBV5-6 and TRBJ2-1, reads DAGVTQSPTHLIKTRGQQVTLRCSPKSGHDTVSWYQQALGQGPQFIFQYYEEEERQRGNFPDRFSGHQFPNYSSELNVNALLLGDSALYLCASSLGLAGENEQFFGPGTRLTVL.

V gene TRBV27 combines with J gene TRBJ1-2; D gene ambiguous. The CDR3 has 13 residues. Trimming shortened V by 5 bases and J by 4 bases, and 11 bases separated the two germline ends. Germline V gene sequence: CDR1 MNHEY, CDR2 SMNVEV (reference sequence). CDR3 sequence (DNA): TGTGCCAGCAGTATCGGTAGCTCCTATGGCTACACCTTC. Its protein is CASSIGSSYGYTF.

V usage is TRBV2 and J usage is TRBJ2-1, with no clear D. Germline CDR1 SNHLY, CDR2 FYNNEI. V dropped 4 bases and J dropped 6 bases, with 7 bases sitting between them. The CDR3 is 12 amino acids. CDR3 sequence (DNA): TGTGCCAGCAGTGGCAGCCTCAATGAGCAGTTCTTC. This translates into CASSGSLNEQFF.

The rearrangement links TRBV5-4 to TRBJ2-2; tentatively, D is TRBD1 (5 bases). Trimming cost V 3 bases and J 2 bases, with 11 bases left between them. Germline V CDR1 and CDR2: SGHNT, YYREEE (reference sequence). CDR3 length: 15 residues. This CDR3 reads CASSSGHPNTGELFF. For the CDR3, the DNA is TGTGCCAGCAGCTCTGGACACCCTAACACCGGGGAGCTGTTTTTT.

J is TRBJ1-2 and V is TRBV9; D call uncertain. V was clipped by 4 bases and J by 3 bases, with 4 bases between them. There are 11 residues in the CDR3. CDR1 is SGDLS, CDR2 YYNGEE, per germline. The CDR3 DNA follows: TGTGCCAGCAGCAGGGACTATGGCTACACCTTC. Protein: CASSRDYGYTF.

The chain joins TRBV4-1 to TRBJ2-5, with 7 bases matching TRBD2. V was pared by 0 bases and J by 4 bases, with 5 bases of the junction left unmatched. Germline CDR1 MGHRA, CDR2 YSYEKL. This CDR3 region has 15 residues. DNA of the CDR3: TGCGCCAGCAGCCAAGAGACTAGCCTGGGAGAGACCCAGTACTTC. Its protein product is CASSQETSLGETQYF.

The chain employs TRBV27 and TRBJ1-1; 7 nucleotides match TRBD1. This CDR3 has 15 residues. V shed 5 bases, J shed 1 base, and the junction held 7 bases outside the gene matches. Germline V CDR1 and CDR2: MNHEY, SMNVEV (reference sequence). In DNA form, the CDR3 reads TGTGCCAGCAGTGCCTCCGGGACAGAGAACACTGAAGCTTTCTTT. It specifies CASSASGTENTEAFF.